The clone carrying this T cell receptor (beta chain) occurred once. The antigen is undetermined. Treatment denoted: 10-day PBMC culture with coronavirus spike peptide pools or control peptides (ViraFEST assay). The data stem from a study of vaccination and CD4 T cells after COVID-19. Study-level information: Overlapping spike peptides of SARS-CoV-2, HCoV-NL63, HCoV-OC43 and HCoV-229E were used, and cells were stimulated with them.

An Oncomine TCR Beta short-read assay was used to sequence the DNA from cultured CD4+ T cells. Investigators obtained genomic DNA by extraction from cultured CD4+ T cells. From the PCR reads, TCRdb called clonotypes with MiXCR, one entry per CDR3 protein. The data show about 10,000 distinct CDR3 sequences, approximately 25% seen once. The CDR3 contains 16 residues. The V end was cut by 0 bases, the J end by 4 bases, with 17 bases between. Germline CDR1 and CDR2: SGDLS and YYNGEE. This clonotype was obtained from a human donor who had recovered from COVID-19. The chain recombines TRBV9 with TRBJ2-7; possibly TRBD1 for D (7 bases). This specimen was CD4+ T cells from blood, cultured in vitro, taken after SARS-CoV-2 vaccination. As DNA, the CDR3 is TGTGCCAGCAGCGTAGGAGCCGGGGGCAGGGGGTACGAGCAGTACTTC. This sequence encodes CASSVGAGGRGYEQYF.